This record concerns one T cell receptor beta chain sequence. Its antigen is still unknown. These data come from a study of T cells in localized non-small cell lung cancer. Study-wide results and limits: The study sequenced only one region of the tumor. As a result, intratumor heterogeneity could not be excluded and remains possible.

Repertoires were generated with immunoSEQ multiplex PCR, while TCRdb's copy carries only in-frame clones and drops some. The top ten hold 21% of the sample, which has roughly 70,000 clones, around 85% seen once. CDR1 and CDR2 (germline): SGHDT, YYEEEE. V lost 2 bases to trimming and J lost 2 bases, with 16 bases between them. The CDR3 runs 16 residues. This specimen was peripheral blood, taken before any cancer treatment. The TCR was taken from a male donor at least 60 years old with stage III squamous cell lung carcinoma. This chain links TRBV5-6 with TRBJ1-1; D ambiguous. The CDR3: CASSFGVLLANTEAFF. CDR3 nucleotides: TGTGCCAGCAGCTTCGGGGTACTCCTCGCAAACACTGAAGCTTTCTTT.